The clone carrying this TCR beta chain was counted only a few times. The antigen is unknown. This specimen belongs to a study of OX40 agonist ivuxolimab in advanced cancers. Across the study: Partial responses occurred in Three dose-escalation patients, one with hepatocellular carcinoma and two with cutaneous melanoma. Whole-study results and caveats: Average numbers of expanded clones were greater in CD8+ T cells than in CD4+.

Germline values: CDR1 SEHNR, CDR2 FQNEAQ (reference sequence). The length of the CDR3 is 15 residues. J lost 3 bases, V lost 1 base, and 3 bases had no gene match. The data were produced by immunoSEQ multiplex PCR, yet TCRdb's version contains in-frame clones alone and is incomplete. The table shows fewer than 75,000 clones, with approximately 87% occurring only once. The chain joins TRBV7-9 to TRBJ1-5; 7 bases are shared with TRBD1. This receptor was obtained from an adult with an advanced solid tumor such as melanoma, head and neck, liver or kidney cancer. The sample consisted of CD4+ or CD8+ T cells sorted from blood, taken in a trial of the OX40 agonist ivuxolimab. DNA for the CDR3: TGTGCCAGCAGCTTAGAGGGACAGATCAATCAGCCCCAGCATTTT. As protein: CASSLEGQINQPQHF.